These 3 T cell receptor beta chains originate from one sample sequenced in a study of OX40 agonist ivuxolimab in advanced cancers. The assay was immunoSEQ multiplex PCR, and TCRdb's table has in-frame clones only and misses some. The data show under 75,000 clones, around nine tenths seen once. The sequences come from CD4+ or CD8+ T cells sorted from blood, collected in a trial of the OX40 agonist ivuxolimab. Source of these receptors: an adult with an advanced solid tumor such as melanoma, head and neck, liver or kidney cancer.

The V gene is TRBV7-2, the J gene TRBJ2-3; 12 bases match TRBD2. The CDR3 loop spans 15 amino acids. The germline V gene has CDR1 SGHTA and CDR2 FQGNSA. V shed 4 bases, J shed 6 bases, and the junction held 5 bases outside the gene matches. CDR3 residues: CASSSSGRARDTQYF. CDR3 DNA: TGTGCCAGCAGCTCTAGCGGGAGGGCTAGGGATACGCAGTATTTT.

V is TRBV6-5 and J is TRBJ2-1; 9 bases align to TRBD1. Germline lookup yields CDR1 MNHEY and CDR2 SVGAGI. The junction had 0 bases not matched to a gene; V was cut back by 9 bases and J by 0 bases. This CDR3 contains 13 residues. CDR3 bases: TGTGCCAGGACAGGGGGCTCCTACAATGAGCAGTTCTTC. Its protein is CARTGGSYNEQFF.

This clone was seen a single time. The rearrangement joins TRBV4-1 to TRBJ1-2; a weak D match, TRBD1 (5 bases). CDR3 length equals 14 residues. Trimming removed 0 bases at V and 7 bases at J, with 12 bases between. In germline, CDR1 is MGHRA, CDR2 YSYEKL. CDR3 sequence reads: CASSQEGRDGGYTF. Written as DNA, the CDR3 is TGCGCCAGCAGCCAAGAAGGCAGGGACGGTGGCTACACCTTC.